This T cell receptor beta chain was captured by sequencing in a study of vaccination and CD4 T cells after COVID-19. The Oncomine TCR Beta short-read assay was what sequenced the DNA obtained from cultured CD4+ T cells. TCRdb re-called the PCR reads with MiXCR, one entry per CDR3 protein. The profile shows roughly 9,500 distinct CDR3 sequences, 60% to 70% of them singletons. The CDR3 spans 15 residues. V was trimmed by 4 bases and J by 2 bases, leaving 13 bases between them. Germline V CDR1 and CDR2: SGHNT, YYREEE (reference sequence). Findings of the study overall: Convalescent patients' vaccine-specific clones were spike mono-reactive in 304 of 307 cases.

With respect to this clonotype: Its target is not known.

Noted treatment: approximately nine-day PBMC culture with coronavirus spike peptide pools or control peptides (ViraFEST assay). The TCR sequence derives from a human donor who had recovered from COVID-19. The rearrangement links TRBV5-4 to TRBJ2-1, with D unclear. The source material was CD4+ T cells from blood, cultured in vitro. The CDR3 region is CASSPDGRAYNEQFF. The CDR3 DNA is TGTGCCAGCAGCCCGGACGGACGAGCCTACAATGAGCAGTTCTTC.